Below are 26 T cell receptor beta chains sequenced from a single sample in a study of chemoradiotherapy in HPV16-positive cancers. The assay was immunoSEQ multiplex PCR, and TCRdb's table has in-frame clones only and misses some. This table holds about 13,000 clones, under 85% found once. The specimen comprised blood, sampled from a patient who underwent chemoradiotherapy. All receptors derive from a human donor with HPV-associated anogenital cancer.

This clone was detected a few times. The J gene is TRBJ1-2, the V gene TRBV10-3; 11 bases line up with TRBD1. This CDR3 spans 13 amino acids. Per the germline V gene, CDR1 is ENHRY and CDR2 is SYGVKD. Germline trimming cut 4 bases from V and 8 bases from J; bases unmatched to any gene: 3. DNA for the CDR3: TGTGCCATCAGTGCGGACAGGGGGCAGGGCTACACCTTC. It encodes CAISADRGQGYTF.

The chain recombines TRBV10-3 with TRBJ1-2; D might be TRBD1 (6 bases). The germline V and J ends were trimmed by 4 bases and 14 bases, with 17 bases remaining between them. The length of the CDR3 is 12 residues. CDR1 and CDR2 from the germline V gene are ENHRY and SYGVKD. In nucleotides, the CDR3 is TGTGCCATCAGTGGCGGGACACCTATTCTAACCTTC. As protein: CAISGGTPILTF.

V gene TRBV29-1 combines with J gene TRBJ2-7, with D unresolved. From germline, CDR1 is SQVTM and CDR2 ANQGSEA. Trimming cost V 1 base and J 2 bases, with 6 bases left between them. The CDR3 has 12 amino acids. CDR3 sequence reads: CSVEVGTYEQYF. As DNA, the CDR3 is TGCAGCGTTGAAGTGGGAACCTACGAGCAGTACTTC.

The V call is TRBV9, the J call TRBJ1-6; no clear D. The CDR3 is 17 amino acids. Germline-derived CDR1 and CDR2 are SGDLS and YYNGEE. The ends were cut back, 3 bases at V and 5 bases at J, with 18 bases in the middle. The DNA for the CDR3 is TGTGCCAGCAGCGACACTTCGACACGTATGAATAATTCACCCCTCCACTTT. This gives the protein CASSDTSTRMNNSPLHF.

In this sample, this clone turned up a few times. The chain links TRBV29-1 to TRBJ2-3; D is ambiguous. V gave up 5 bases and J gave up 6 bases, with 6 bases separating them. The CDR3 is 10 amino acids. The germline CDR1 and CDR2 sequences are SQVTM and ANQGSEA. The CDR3 nucleotides are TGCAGCGTTCGGTCGGATACGCAGTATTTT. Its protein product is CSVRSDTQYF.

The chain recombines TRBV28 with TRBJ1-2; D is uncertain. Between the trimmed V and J ends, which lost 5 bases and 7 bases, there was a span of 11 bases. This CDR3 region has 12 residues. Germline CDR1 and CDR2: MDHEN and SYDVKM. The CDR3 coding sequence is TGTGCCAGCAGTGCCCCCTTCGGTGGCTACACCTTC. Amino acids: CASSAPFGGYTF.

The CDR3 bases are TGTGCCAGCAGTTCTTACTCCGGGACAGATGAAAAACTGTTTTTT. Translated, it gives CASSSYSGTDEKLFF. The chain is built from TRBV25-1 and TRBJ1-4; 7 nucleotides agree with TRBD1. After removal of 5 bases from V and 6 bases from J, the junction contained 9 bases not matched to a gene. This CDR3 is 15 amino acids long. Germline CDR1 is MGHDK and CDR2 is SYGVNS.

This chain joins TRBV7-9 and TRBJ2-2; D remains ambiguous. Germline CDR1 and CDR2: SEHNR and FQNEAQ (reference sequence). V gave up 5 bases and J gave up 8 bases, with 15 bases separating them. The CDR3 length is 14 residues. In DNA, the CDR3 is TGTGCCAGCAGCCAGTCGGCCCAAGGGGGGGAGCTGTTTTTT. This encodes CASSQSAQGGELFF.

The chain carries TRBV19 and TRBJ2-4, with 8 positions matching TRBD2. The ends lost 4 bases at V and 2 bases at J; junction bases unmatched: 10. Germline values: CDR1 LNHDA, CDR2 SQIVND (reference sequence). The CDR3 covers 17 residues. In DNA, the CDR3 is TGTGCCAGTAGTAGGGGACCGGGACTAGGATCCAAAAACATTCAGTACTTC. It translates to CASSRGPGLGSKNIQYF.

DNA of the CDR3: TGTGCCAGCACAGGGGGCGATGGCAATCAGCCCCAGCATTTT. It specifies CASTGGDGNQPQHF. The V call is TRBV5-5, the J call TRBJ1-5, with 8 positions matching TRBD1. The CDR3 extends over 14 amino acids. V gave up 6 bases and J gave up 2 bases; unmatched junction bases: 4. The germline CDR1 and CDR2 sequences are SGHKS and YYEKEE (reference sequence).

In this sample, this clone turned up a few times. The chain couples TRBV28 to TRBJ2-7; 9 bases match TRBD2. V dropped 11 bases and J dropped 0; count of bases not matched to a gene: 11. CDR3 length: 15 amino acids. Germline V gene data show CDR1 as MDHEN and CDR2 as SYDVKM. The CDR3 reads CAVIQAGGSSYEQYF. The CDR3 DNA is TGTGCCGTAATACAAGCGGGGGGAAGCTCCTACGAGCAGTACTTC.

The rearrangement uses TRBV9 and TRBJ2-3, with D possibly being TRBD1 (5 bases). This CDR3 contains 16 residues. Germline lookup yields CDR1 SGDLS and CDR2 YYNGEE. V gave up 0 bases and J gave up 0 bases, with 11 bases separating them. The CDR3, as DNA: TGTGCCAGCAGCGTAGGGCAGGGAATTAGCACAGATACGCAGTATTTT. This codes for CASSVGQGISTDTQYF.

The V gene is TRBV5-1, the J gene TRBJ1-2; D is possibly TRBD1 (5 bases). With 4 bases removed from V and 5 bases from J, the gap between germline ends came to 18 bases. CDR3 length: 15 residues. Germline CDR1 reads SGHRS; CDR2 reads YFSETQ. CDR3 DNA: TGCGCCAGCAGCCCATCTCCATCGGGGGAATATGGCTACACCTTC. Translation: CASSPSPSGEYGYTF. Looking up the rest from reference TRBV5-1 and TRBJ1-2 gives the full variable domain: KAGVTQTPRYLIKTRGQQVTLSCSPISGHRSVSWYQQTPGQGLQFLFEYFSETQRNKGNFPGRFSGRQFSNSRSEMNVSTLELGDSALYLCASSPSPSGEYGYTFGSGTRLTVV.

This clone was seen just once. The V call is TRBV5-8, the J call TRBJ1-4; D perhaps matches TRBD1 (6 bases). The germline CDR1 and CDR2 sequences are SGHTS and YDEGEE. The V end was cut by 1 base, the J end by 6 bases, with 19 bases between. The CDR3 loop spans 17 amino acids. The CDR3 protein is CASSLSAREGGHEKLFF. DNA of the CDR3: TGTGCCAGCAGCTTGTCCGCCAGGGAGGGGGGACATGAAAAACTGTTTTTT.

V gene TRBV7-2 combines with J gene TRBJ2-1, with TRBD1 matching over 9 bases. CDR3 size: 17 residues. Looked up from germline, CDR1 is SGHTA and CDR2 is FQGNSA. V dropped 0 bases and J dropped 5; count of bases not matched to a gene: 8. Here the CDR3 reads CASSLAPGQGADNEQFF. Here the CDR3 DNA reads TGTGCCAGCAGCTTAGCGCCGGGACAGGGAGCGGACAATGAGCAGTTCTTC.

This clone was counted between two and nine times. The chain employs TRBV5-1 and TRBJ2-4; 7 bases align to TRBD1. The V segment lost 4 bases and the J segment 5 bases; nucleotides outside the gene matches: 9. The CDR3 runs 15 residues. The germline CDR1 and CDR2 sequences are SGHRS and YFSETQ. CDR3 amino acids: CASSPGGWDENIQYF. In DNA, the CDR3 is TGCGCCAGCAGCCCAGGGGGTTGGGATGAAAACATTCAGTACTTC.

This chain connects TRBV7-2 to TRBJ1-6; perhaps TRBD1 as D (5 bases). Trimming cost V 5 bases and J 13 bases, with 15 bases left between them. CDR1 is SGHTA and CDR2 is FQGNSA in the germline V gene. The CDR3 consists of 13 residues. CDR3 in DNA: TGTGCCAGCAGCCAGATGGTACAGGTTCCCCTCCACTTT. It yields the protein CASSQMVQVPLHF.

A single count supports this clone. The chain joins TRBV7-9 to TRBJ1-2, with 9 nucleotides matching TRBD1. Trimming took 5 bases from V and 6 from J; bases not matched to a gene: 13. Germline V gene sequence: CDR1 SEHNR, CDR2 FQNEAQ (reference sequence). This CDR3 is 16 amino acids long. CDR3 nucleotide sequence: TGTGCCAGCAGCATACTCCGGGACAGGGCAAGCGATGGCTACACCTTC. This sequence encodes CASSILRDRASDGYTF.

This chain connects TRBV18 to TRBJ2-5, with D perhaps TRBD1 (6 bases). The CDR3 length is 16 residues. Germline V gives CDR1 KGHSH, CDR2 LQKENI. Trimming stripped 2 bases from V and 3 bases from J, with 16 bases between. The CDR3 nucleotides are TGTGCCAGCTCACCAAGTAAGCTGGACAGTAAAGAGACCCAGTACTTC. Its translation is CASSPSKLDSKETQYF. The variable domain in full, completed from reference TRBV18 and TRBJ2-5, reads NAGVMQNPRHLVRRRGQEARLRCSPMKGHSHVYWYRQLPEEGLKFMVYLQKENIIDESGMPKERFSAEFPKEGPSILRIQQVVRGDSAAYFCASSPSKLDSKETQYFGPGTRLLVL.

The chain joins TRBV30 to TRBJ1-2; D gene ambiguous. This CDR3 has 13 amino acids. The V end lost 0 bases, the J end lost 0 bases, and 5 bases lay between the germline ends. Per the germline V gene, CDR1 is GTSNPN and CDR2 is SVGIG (reference sequence). The CDR3 DNA reads as TGTGCCTGGAGTGTAGAAGCTAACTATGGCTACACCTTC. Translating gives CAWSVEANYGYTF.

The chain carries TRBV30 and TRBJ2-2; perhaps TRBD2 as D (5 bases). Germline CDR1 GTSNPN, CDR2 SVGIG (reference sequence). V lost 2 bases and J 4 bases, leaving 14 bases between the germline ends. The CDR3 covers 15 residues. CDR3 coding DNA: TGTGCCTGGAGTCGTGAGCCGGGATCCACCGGGGAGCTGTTTTTT. Translation gives CAWSREPGSTGELFF.

The chain has TRBV6-5 and TRBJ2-2, with TRBD1 as a possible D gene (5 bases). V was cut by 7 bases and J by 6 bases, with 15 bases left in between. The length of the CDR3 is 14 residues. From germline, CDR1 is MNHEY and CDR2 SVGAGI. CDR3 sequence reads: CASTVSRVAGELFF. The CDR3 region has the DNA TGTGCCAGCACAGTGAGCAGGGTGGCCGGGGAGCTGTTTTTT.

V gene TRBV28 combines with J gene TRBJ2-5; TRBD1 matches 7 bases. CDR3 length: 16 residues. V shed 8 bases and J 0 bases; nucleotides not matched to a gene: 12. The germline V gene has CDR1 MDHEN and CDR2 SYDVKM. The CDR3 nucleotides are TGTGCCAGCGGGGGAGACAGGGATCAATACCAAGAGACCCAGTACTTC. It is translated as CASGGDRDQYQETQYF.

This clone was recorded once. The CDR3, as DNA: TGTGCCAGCAGCTTAGCACCGAGCTACGAGCAGTACGTC. Its protein product is CASSLAPSYEQYV. This chain connects TRBV11-2 to TRBJ2-7; D gene unclear. V was shortened by 1 base and J by 3 bases, with 7 bases between the two germline ends. Germline-derived CDR1 and CDR2 are SGHAT and FQNNGV. This CDR3 region has 13 residues.

This clone occurred once. The rearrangement joins TRBV10-1 to TRBJ1-4, with D possibly TRBD1 on 5 matching bases. Trimming pared 2 bases from V and 6 bases from J, leaving 10 bases between. The CDR3 consists of 14 residues. Germline CDR1 WNHNN, CDR2 SYGVQD (reference sequence). CDR3 amino acids: CASSEGASDEKLFF. CDR3 nucleotide sequence: TGCGCCAGCAGTGAGGGGGCGAGTGATGAAAAACTGTTTTTT.

This chain uses TRBV21-1 with TRBJ2-3; TRBD2, the table's D call, was not compared with the DNA. TRBV21-1 is classified as a pseudogene. The CDR3 extends over 16 amino acids. The CDR3 loop reads CASSKPGLAGTDTQYF. CDR3 bases: TGTGCCAGCAGCAAACCGGGACTAGCGGGGACAGATACGCAGTATTTT.